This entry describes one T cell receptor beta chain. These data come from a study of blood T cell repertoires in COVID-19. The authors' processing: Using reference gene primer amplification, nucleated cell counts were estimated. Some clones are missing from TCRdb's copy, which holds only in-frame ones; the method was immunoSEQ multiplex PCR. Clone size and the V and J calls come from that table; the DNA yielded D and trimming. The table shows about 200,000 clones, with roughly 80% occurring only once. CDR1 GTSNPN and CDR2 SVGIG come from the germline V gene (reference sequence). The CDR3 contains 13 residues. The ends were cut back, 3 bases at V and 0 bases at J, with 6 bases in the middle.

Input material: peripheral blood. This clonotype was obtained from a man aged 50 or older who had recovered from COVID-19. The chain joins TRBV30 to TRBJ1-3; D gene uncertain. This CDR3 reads CAWSRNSGNTIYF. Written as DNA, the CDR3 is TGTGCCTGGAGCAGGAACTCTGGAAACACCATATATTTT.